The TCR beta chain described here comes from a study of blood T cell repertoires in COVID-19. Overall study: Acute and convalescent COVID-19 specimens originated in the United States, Italy and Spain. From T cells, B-cell-depleted T cells, or PBMCs came the material, which was cDNA or gDNA.

Authors' analysis steps: For nucleated cells, counts were estimated from reference gene primer amplification. Profiling relied on immunoSEQ multiplex PCR, and the TCRdb table lists in-frame clones only, not all of them. Clone size and V and J calls were adopted from that table, with D and trimming inferred from the DNA. The sample consists of about 280,000 clones, around 90% of them appearing once. Membership in each cohort depended on participant-reported clinical history. Sequenced material: PBMCs or T cells enriched from blood (not recorded which). The sequence was obtained from a man between 40 and 49 years old who had been exposed to COVID-19.

The CDR3 coding sequence is TGTGCCAGCAGCTTAGATCGAGCGGAGACCCAGTACTTC. It specifies CASSLDRAETQYF. The chain has TRBV7-8 and TRBJ2-5, with unresolved D. Per germline, CDR1 SGHVS and CDR2 FQNEAQ. V lost 1 base to trimming and J lost 5 bases, with 8 bases between them. This CDR3 is 13 amino acids long.